The 16 T cell receptor beta chains listed next were all sequenced from one sample in a study of T-cell memory formation after mild COVID-19. TCRdb itself ran the 5' RACE reads through MiXCR, one entry per CDR3 protein. The table includes around 310,000 distinct CDR3 sequences, 15% to 20% detected once. Sequencing was performed on PBMCs or a T cell subset sorted from them (not recorded which). These receptors were obtained from a man in his late teens or twenties who had mild COVID-19 (a few samples of this study predate the infection). Cell type and time point are not known.

The table lists this clonotype with a few counts. V is TRBV20-1 and J is TRBJ2-3, with D hard to call. Germline V gives CDR1 DFQATT, CDR2 SNEGSKA (reference sequence). The ends were cut back, 6 bases at V and 2 bases at J, with 6 bases in the middle. The CDR3 sequence is 11 residues long. The CDR3: CSALYTDTQYF. For the CDR3, the DNA is TGCAGTGCCTTATACACAGATACGCAGTATTTT.

This chain connects TRBV12-3 or TRBV12-4 to TRBJ1-2, with D possibly TRBD1 on 5 matching bases. Trimming took off 7 bases at V and 7 bases at J, with 22 bases between the two ends. The CDR3 contains 15 residues. The CDR3 bases are TGTGCCAGCACCCTAGGGAGGCGAGGGGCGGGTGGCTACACCTTC. Translated, it gives CASTLGRRGAGGYTF.

J is TRBJ2-3 and V is TRBV4-2, with 13 bases identical to TRBD2. CDR1 LGHNA and CDR2 YNFKEQ come from the germline V gene. V was clipped by 5 bases and J by 6 bases; unmatched bases: 23. The CDR3 length is 21 residues. The CDR3 loop is CASSAQVGPRTSGGHVDTQYF. For the CDR3, the DNA is TGTGCCAGCAGCGCCCAAGTGGGGCCCCGGACTAGCGGGGGCCACGTTGATACGCAGTATTTT.

CDR3 region: CASRWTGNEKLFF. CDR3 bases: TGTGCCAGCAGGTGGACAGGGAATGAAAAACTGTTTTTT. The chain uses TRBV6-2 or TRBV6-3 and TRBJ1-4, with TRBD1 matching 8 bases. The CDR3 has 13 amino acids. Germline V CDR1 and CDR2: MNHEY, SVGEGT. Unmatched junction bases numbered 2, after V lost 6 bases and J lost 5 bases.

This clonotype was observed a few times. The genes are TRBV19 and TRBJ2-3; D is undetermined. The CDR3 runs to 11 residues. V lost 9 bases and J 4 bases, leaving 8 bases between the germline ends. In germline, CDR1 is LNHDA, CDR2 SQIVND (reference sequence). The CDR3 loop reads CASLGADTQYF. In DNA, the CDR3 is TGTGCCAGCCTGGGCGCAGATACGCAGTATTTT.

This clonotype was observed a handful of times. The CDR3 coding sequence is TGTGCCAGCAGCTTTTGGCCCCCCTCCTACAATGAGCAGTTCTTC. Translating it yields CASSFWPPSYNEQFF. V and J are TRBV7-2 and TRBJ2-1; D remains unclear. The V gene's germline CDR1 is SGHTA and CDR2 FQGNSA. V dropped 3 bases and J dropped 0 bases, with 9 bases sitting between them. The CDR3 runs 15 residues.

The CDR3 DNA reads as TGCGCCAGCAGCCAAGCCGGGGGGCCCGCTACCTACGAGCAGTACTTC. Translated: CASSQAGGPATYEQYF. The chain employs TRBV4-1 and TRBJ2-7; TRBD2 might be the D (7 bases). This CDR3 has 16 residues. The germline V and J ends were trimmed by 1 base and 2 bases, with 15 bases remaining between them. Germline values: CDR1 MGHRA, CDR2 YSYEKL.

The chain has TRBV19 and TRBJ2-6, with D perhaps matching TRBD1 (6 bases). Germline loops: CDR1 LNHDA, CDR2 SQIVND (reference sequence). CDR3 size: 17 residues. Deletions cut 10 bases from V and 0 bases from J, with 19 bases between. CDR3 nucleotide sequence: TGTGCCACCGGAAGGGCAGGGACAACCTCTGGGGCCAACGTCCTGACTTTC. It encodes CATGRAGTTSGANVLTF.

The rearrangement uses TRBV9 and TRBJ2-1; D possibly corresponds to TRBD1 (5 bases). The CDR3 consists of 15 residues. The germline V and J ends were trimmed by 2 bases and 0 bases, with 9 bases remaining between them. The germline V gene has CDR1 SGDLS and CDR2 YYNGEE. CDR3 DNA: TGTGCCAGCAGCGTCCAGGGTAGCTCCTACAATGAGCAGTTCTTC. Translation: CASSVQGSSYNEQFF.

This clonotype was seen a few times. CDR3 sequence reads: CASSQEVGFSEAFF. The CDR3 DNA sequence: TGCGCCAGCAGCCAAGAGGTGGGTTTCTCTGAAGCTTTCTTT. The chain combines TRBV4-3 with TRBJ1-1; D is ambiguous. The CDR3 consists of 14 residues. Per the germline V gene, CDR1 is LGHNA and CDR2 is YSLEER. Trimming pared 0 bases from V and 6 bases from J, leaving 11 bases between.

The sample holds a few counts of this clonotype. The J gene is TRBJ2-5, the V gene TRBV7-2, with TRBD2 matching over 10 bases. Trimming cost V 2 bases and J 1 base; bases outside gene matches: 4. The CDR3 is 16 amino acids. The germline gives CDR1 SGHTA, CDR2 FQGNSA. The CDR3 DNA reads TGTGCCAGCAGCTTATTGGCTAGCGGGGGCCAAGAGACCCAGTACTTC. Its translation: CASSLLASGGQETQYF. Full variable domain (rest looked up from reference TRBV7-2 and TRBJ2-5): GAGVSQSPSNKVTEKGKDVELRCDPISGHTALYWYRQSLGQGLEFLIYFQGNSAPDKSGLPSDRFSAERTGGSVSTLTIQRTQQEDSAVYLCASSLLASGGQETQYFGPGTRLLVL.

The V call is TRBV6-5, the J call TRBJ2-2; D gene unclear. Germline CDR1 reads MNHEY; CDR2 reads SVGAGI. CDR3 length: 15 residues. Trimming took off 0 bases at V and 2 bases at J, with 7 bases between the two ends. The CDR3 reads CASSYSAANTGELFF. CDR3 in DNA: TGTGCCAGCAGTTACTCCGCGGCTAACACCGGGGAGCTGTTTTTT.

The chain has TRBV27 and TRBJ2-1; a possible D gene is TRBD2 (5 bases). Trimming stripped 11 bases from V and 7 bases from J, with 9 bases between. The CDR3 spans 10 residues. The germline CDR1 and CDR2 sequences are MNHEY and SMNVEV (reference sequence). The CDR3 DNA is TGTGCCTCCGGGGAGAATGAGCAGTTCTTC. This codes for CASGENEQFF.

This clonotype was seen a handful of times. J is TRBJ2-3 and V is TRBV5-1, with TRBD2 identical over 8 bases. The V gene end was trimmed by 0 bases and the J gene end by 2 bases; junction bases not matched to a gene: 5. In germline, CDR1 is SGHRS, CDR2 YFSETQ. The CDR3 contains 16 residues. Here the CDR3 DNA reads TGCGCCAGCAGCTTGGATCCGGGGGGGGCCACAGATACGCAGTATTTT. As protein: CASSLDPGGATDTQYF.

This clonotype was detected a few times. This chain links TRBV5-6 with TRBJ1-2; D is perhaps TRBD1 (5 bases). Germline CDR1 reads SGHDT; CDR2 reads YYEEEE. Trimming shortened V by 2 bases and J by 12 bases, and 11 bases separated the two germline ends. This CDR3 spans 11 amino acids. CDR3: CASSFGALNTF. In DNA, the CDR3 is TGTGCCAGCAGCTTTGGGGCCTTAAACACCTTC.

In this sample, this clonotype turned up a few times. The chain has TRBV7-9 and TRBJ2-5; tentatively, D is TRBD2 (6 bases). V lost 2 bases, J lost 0 bases, and 7 bases lay in between. CDR3 length: 14 amino acids. Germline V CDR1 and CDR2: SEHNR, FQNEAQ (reference sequence). CDR3 residues: CASSLREYQETQYF. The CDR3 nucleotides are TGTGCCAGCAGCTTACGGGAGTACCAAGAGACCCAGTACTTC.